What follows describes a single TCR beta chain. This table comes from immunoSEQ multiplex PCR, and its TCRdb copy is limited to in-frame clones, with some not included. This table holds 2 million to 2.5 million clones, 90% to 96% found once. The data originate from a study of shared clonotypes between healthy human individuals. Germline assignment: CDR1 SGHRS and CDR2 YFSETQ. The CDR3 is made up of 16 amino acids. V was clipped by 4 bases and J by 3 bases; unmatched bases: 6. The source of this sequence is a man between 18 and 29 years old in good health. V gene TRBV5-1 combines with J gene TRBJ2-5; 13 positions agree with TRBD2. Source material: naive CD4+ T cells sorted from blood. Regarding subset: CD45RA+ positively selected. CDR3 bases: TGCGCCAGCAGCCCTGGTGGGACTAGCGGGAAAGAGACCCAGTACTTC. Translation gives CASSPGGTSGKETQYF.